Listed below are T cell receptor beta chains from one sample, sequenced in a study of Tregs in tolerant kidney transplant recipients. The antigens these receptors bind are not known. Assay used: immunoSEQ multiplex PCR; TCRdb lists only in-frame clones, some missing. The sample consists of just under 20,000 clones, just over 65% of them appearing once. Source material: Tregs from blood cultured with allogeneic cells. The receptors originated from a human donor in good health. CDR3s include the opening cysteine and the closing phenylalanine or tryptophan. Fields, in order: clone size, J gene, D gene, V gene, CDR3 DNA, CDR3 protein. A D gene is named only where the DNA matches it firmly. Rows may omit the clone size; those that give it use once, few, many or a size class.

clone_size: .; j_call: TRBJ2-3; d_call: TRBD2; v_call: TRBV6-1; cdr3_nt: TGTGCCAGCAGTACCGTAGCGGGTACGCAGTATTTT; cdr3_aa: CASSTVAGTQYF
clone_size: .; j_call: TRBJ2-4; d_call: TRBD2; v_call: TRBV14; cdr3_nt: TGTGCCAGCAGCCACTCCGACCATTACAGCGGGAGGGCCAAAAACATTCAGTACTTC; cdr3_aa: CASSHSDHYSGRAKNIQYF
clone_size: .; j_call: TRBJ1-6; d_call: TRBD1; v_call: TRBV7-3; cdr3_nt: TGTGCCAGCAGCCTAACGGGACAGGGGTTGTCACCCCTCCACTTT; cdr3_aa: CASSLTGQGLSPLHF
clone_size: .; j_call: TRBJ1-3; d_call: .; v_call: TRBV5-1; cdr3_nt: TGCGCCAGCAGCTTGGGGTATTCTGGAAACACCATATATTTT; cdr3_aa: CASSLGYSGNTIYF
clone_size: .; j_call: TRBJ2-3; d_call: TRBD1; v_call: TRBV11-1; cdr3_nt: TGTGCCAGCAGCCGGGACAGGGGGATAATAGATACGCAGTATTTT; cdr3_aa: CASSRDRGIIDTQYF
clone_size: .; j_call: TRBJ2-1; d_call: .; v_call: TRBV18; cdr3_nt: TGTGCCAGCTCATCAGGGTCCCGCTCCTACAATGAGCAGTTCTTC; cdr3_aa: CASSSGSRSYNEQFF
clone_size: .; j_call: TRBJ2-7; d_call: .; v_call: TRBV6-5; cdr3_nt: TGTGCCAGCAGTGTTTGGCAGGGCGGCGAGCAGTACTTC; cdr3_aa: CASSVWQGGEQYF
clone_size: .; j_call: TRBJ1-5; d_call: TRBD1; v_call: TRBV6-6; cdr3_nt: TGTGCCAGCAGGCCGACAGGGGCCGCCTCGGCCCAGCATTTT; cdr3_aa: CASRPTGAASAQHF
clone_size: .; j_call: TRBJ1-2; d_call: .; v_call: TRBV19; cdr3_nt: TGTGCCAGTAGTACCCGCCAGGCCTACTATGGCTACACCTTC; cdr3_aa: CASSTRQAYYGYTF
clone_size: .; j_call: TRBJ2-3; d_call: .; v_call: TRBV23-1; cdr3_nt: TGCGCCAGCGGGGAGGGGGCGAGAGATACGCAGTATTTT; cdr3_aa: CASGEGARDTQYF
clone_size: .; j_call: TRBJ1-2; d_call: .; v_call: TRBV6-5; cdr3_nt: TGTGCCAGCAGTTACATTGCTAACTATGGCTACACCTTC; cdr3_aa: CASSYIANYGYTF
clone_size: few; j_call: TRBJ2-1; d_call: .; v_call: TRBV27; cdr3_nt: TGTGCCAGCAGTTTATACAAGGACTACGGGTCCTACAATGAGCAGTTCTTC; cdr3_aa: CASSLYKDYGSYNEQFF
clone_size: .; j_call: TRBJ2-1; d_call: TRBD2; v_call: TRBV5-4; cdr3_nt: TGTGCCAGCAGCTCAACCGGGAGGTACGGTGAGCAGTTCTTC; cdr3_aa: CASSSTGRYGEQFF
clone_size: .; j_call: TRBJ1-2; d_call: TRBD1; v_call: TRBV6-5; cdr3_nt: TGTGCCAGCAGTCCCGGGACAGGGAGCTATGGCTACACCTTC; cdr3_aa: CASSPGTGSYGYTF
clone_size: .; j_call: TRBJ1-1; d_call: TRBD1; v_call: TRBV29-1; cdr3_nt: TGCAGCGCTGTCCCCGGGACAGCTGAAGCTTTCTTT; cdr3_aa: CSAVPGTAEAFF
clone_size: .; j_call: TRBJ2-7; d_call: .; v_call: TRBV21-1; cdr3_nt: TGTGCCAGCAGCAATGAGGGTAAAGGGCTCTACGAGCAGTACTTC; cdr3_aa: CASSNEGKGLYEQYF
clone_size: medium-sized; j_call: TRBJ1-2; d_call: .; v_call: TRBV30; cdr3_nt: TGTGCCTGGACAGGAACAAACTATGGCTACACCTTC; cdr3_aa: CAWTGTNYGYTF
clone_size: .; j_call: TRBJ2-2; d_call: .; v_call: TRBV19; cdr3_nt: TGTGCCAGTAGTATTAACAGGGTTCCAGGCGGGGAGCTGTTTTTT; cdr3_aa: CASSINRVPGGELFF
clone_size: .; j_call: TRBJ2-3; d_call: TRBD2; v_call: TRBV5-1; cdr3_nt: TGCGCCAGCAGCTTGGACGGTTTAGCGGGGCCCACAGATACGCAGTATTTT; cdr3_aa: CASSLDGLAGPTDTQYF
clone_size: few; j_call: TRBJ1-1; d_call: .; v_call: TRBV27; cdr3_nt: TGTGCCAGCAGTCGGAGCTGGGGTCAGAACACTGAAGCTTTCTTT; cdr3_aa: CASSRSWGQNTEAFF
clone_size: once; j_call: TRBJ1-1; d_call: .; v_call: TRBV6-6; cdr3_nt: TGTGCCAGCAGTTACCGGTACGGGGTACTTGAAGCTTTCTTT; cdr3_aa: CASSYRYGVLEAFF
clone_size: .; j_call: TRBJ1-1; d_call: .; v_call: TRBV20-1; cdr3_nt: TGCAGTGCTAGATCGAACACTGAAGCTTTCTTT; cdr3_aa: CSARSNTEAFF
clone_size: few; j_call: TRBJ1-2; d_call: .; v_call: TRBV6-5; cdr3_nt: TGTGCCAGCAGCACACGAGGGCTCTATGGCTACACCTTC; cdr3_aa: CASSTRGLYGYTF
clone_size: .; j_call: TRBJ2-5; d_call: .; v_call: TRBV5-8; cdr3_nt: TGTGCCAGCAGCTTGGCCGTGGGATGGGGAGAGACCCAGTACTTC; cdr3_aa: CASSLAVGWGETQYF
clone_size: .; j_call: TRBJ2-3; d_call: .; v_call: TRBV5-3; cdr3_nt: TGTGCCAGCACCCCAACCGGCGGGAAAACAGATACGCAGTATTTT; cdr3_aa: CASTPTGGKTDTQYF
clone_size: .; j_call: TRBJ2-3; d_call: .; v_call: TRBV18; cdr3_nt: TGTGCCAGCTCACCCCGCACAGATACGCAGTATTTT; cdr3_aa: CASSPRTDTQYF